This record covers a single T cell receptor (beta chain). The antigen remains unidentified. This CDR3 contains 15 residues. Germline V gene lookup returns CDR1 PRHDT and CDR2 FYEKMQ (reference sequence). The V and J ends lost 7 bases and 6 bases, in that order; junction bases with no gene match: 13. On sorted subsets, replicate PCRs used 150 to 250 ng DNA, or 30,000 or so T cell genomes. Here immunoSEQ multiplex PCR was the method, and the copy in TCRdb shows in-frame clones only, minus some. The sample yields millions of clones, approximately 95% seen once. This sample stems from a study of shared clonotypes between healthy human individuals. The wider study: CD8 memory received one plate per donor, CD8 naive two, CD4 memory three and CD4 naive three.

Terminally differentiated effector memory CD45RA+ cells were excluded from the naive CD8 cells, which were CD45RO-negative and positively selected for CCR7. All donors were healthy HIV-negative adults lacking recent acute infections or vaccinations. Study-wide results and limits: Non-shared clonotypes had lower generation probabilities than clonotypes shared by all four sorted-subset donors.

This clonotype was obtained from a man between 18 and 29 years old in good health. The source material was naive CD8+ T cells sorted from blood. The gene calls are TRBV13 and TRBJ1-2; 8 bases fit TRBD1. CDR3: CASTLGKLTGDGYTF. The CDR3 DNA reads TGTGCCAGCACTCTAGGAAAGCTGACAGGGGATGGCTACACCTTC.